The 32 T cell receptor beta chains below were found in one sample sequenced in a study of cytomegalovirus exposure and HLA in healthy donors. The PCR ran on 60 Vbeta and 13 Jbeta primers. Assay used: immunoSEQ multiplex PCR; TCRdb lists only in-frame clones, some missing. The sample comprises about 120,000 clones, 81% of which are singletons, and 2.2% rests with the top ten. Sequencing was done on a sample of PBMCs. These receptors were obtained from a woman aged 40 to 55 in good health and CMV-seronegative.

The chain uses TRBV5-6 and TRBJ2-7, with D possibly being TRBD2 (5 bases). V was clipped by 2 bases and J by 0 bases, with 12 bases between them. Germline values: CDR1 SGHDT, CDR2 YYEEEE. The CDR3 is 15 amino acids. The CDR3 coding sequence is TGTGCCAGCAGCTTTCCGAGGGCCGCCTCCTACGAGCAGTACTTC. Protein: CASSFPRAASYEQYF. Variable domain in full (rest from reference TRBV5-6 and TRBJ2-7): DAGVTQSPTHLIKTRGQQVTLRCSPKSGHDTVSWYQQALGQGPQFIFQYYEEEERQRGNFPDRFSGHQFPNYSSELNVNALLLGDSALYLCASSFPRAASYEQYFGPGTRLTVT.

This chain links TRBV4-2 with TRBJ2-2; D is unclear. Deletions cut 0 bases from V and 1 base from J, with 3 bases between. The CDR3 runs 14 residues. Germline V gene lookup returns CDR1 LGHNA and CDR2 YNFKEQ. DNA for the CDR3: TGTGCCAGCAGCCAAGATAGGAACACCGGGGAGCTGTTTTTT. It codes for CASSQDRNTGELFF.

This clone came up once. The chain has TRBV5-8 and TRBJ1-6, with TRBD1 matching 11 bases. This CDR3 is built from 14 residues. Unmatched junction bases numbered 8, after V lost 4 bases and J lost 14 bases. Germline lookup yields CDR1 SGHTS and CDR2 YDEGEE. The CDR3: CASSRDRGSGALHF. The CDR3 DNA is TGTGCCAGCAGCAGGGACAGGGGGAGCGGGGCCCTCCACTTT.

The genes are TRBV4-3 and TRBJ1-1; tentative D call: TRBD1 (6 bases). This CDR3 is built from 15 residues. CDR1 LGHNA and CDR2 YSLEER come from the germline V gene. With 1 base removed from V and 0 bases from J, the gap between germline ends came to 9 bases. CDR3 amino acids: CASSQAGAMNTEAFF. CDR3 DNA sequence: TGCGCCAGCAGCCAAGCAGGGGCAATGAACACTGAAGCTTTCTTT.

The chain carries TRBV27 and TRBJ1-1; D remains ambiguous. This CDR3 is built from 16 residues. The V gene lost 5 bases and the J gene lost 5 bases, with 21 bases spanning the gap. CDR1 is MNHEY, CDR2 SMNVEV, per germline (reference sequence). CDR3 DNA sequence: TGTGCCAGCAGTCCCTTAAGAAGGTCCGGAGGGACTGAAGCTTTCTTT. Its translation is CASSPLRRSGGTEAFF.

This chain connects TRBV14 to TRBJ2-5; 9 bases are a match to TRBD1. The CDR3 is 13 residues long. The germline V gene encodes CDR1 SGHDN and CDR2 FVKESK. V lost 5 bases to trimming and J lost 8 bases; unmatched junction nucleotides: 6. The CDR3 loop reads CASSVGTGSTQYF. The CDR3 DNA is TGTGCCAGCAGCGTTGGGACAGGGAGTACCCAGTACTTC.

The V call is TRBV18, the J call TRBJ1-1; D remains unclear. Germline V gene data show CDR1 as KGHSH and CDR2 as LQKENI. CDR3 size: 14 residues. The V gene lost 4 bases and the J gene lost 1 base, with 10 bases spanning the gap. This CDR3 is CASSQTASNTEAFF. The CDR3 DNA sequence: TGTGCCAGCTCACAGACTGCCTCGAACACTGAAGCTTTCTTT.

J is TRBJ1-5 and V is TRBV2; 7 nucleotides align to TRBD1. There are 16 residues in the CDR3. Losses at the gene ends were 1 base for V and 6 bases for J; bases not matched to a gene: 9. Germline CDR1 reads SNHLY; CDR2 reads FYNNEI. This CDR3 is CASSEVRRQGPQPQHF. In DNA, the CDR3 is TGTGCCAGCAGTGAAGTTCGGAGACAGGGCCCTCAGCCCCAGCATTTT.

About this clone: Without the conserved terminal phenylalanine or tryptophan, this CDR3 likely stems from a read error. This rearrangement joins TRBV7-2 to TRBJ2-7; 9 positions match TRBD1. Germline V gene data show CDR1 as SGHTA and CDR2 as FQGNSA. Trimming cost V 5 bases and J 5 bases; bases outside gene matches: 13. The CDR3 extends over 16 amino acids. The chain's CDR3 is CASSPPRGQGKNEQYL. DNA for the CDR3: TGTGCCAGCAGCCCTCCTAGGGGACAGGGTAAGAACGAGCAGTACCTC.

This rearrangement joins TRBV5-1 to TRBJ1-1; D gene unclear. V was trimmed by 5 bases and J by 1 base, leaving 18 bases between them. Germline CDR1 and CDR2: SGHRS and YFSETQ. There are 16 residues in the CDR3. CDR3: CASRQTPTLGNTEAFF. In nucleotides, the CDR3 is TGCGCCAGCAGGCAAACCCCCACGCTAGGGAACACTGAAGCTTTCTTT.

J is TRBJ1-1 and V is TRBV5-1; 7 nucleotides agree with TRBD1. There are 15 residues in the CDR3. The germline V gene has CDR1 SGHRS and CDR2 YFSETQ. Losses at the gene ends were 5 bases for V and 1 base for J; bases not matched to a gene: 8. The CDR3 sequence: CASRPGGRGNTEAFF. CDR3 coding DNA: TGCGCCAGCAGACCAGGGGGGCGGGGGAACACTGAAGCTTTCTTT.

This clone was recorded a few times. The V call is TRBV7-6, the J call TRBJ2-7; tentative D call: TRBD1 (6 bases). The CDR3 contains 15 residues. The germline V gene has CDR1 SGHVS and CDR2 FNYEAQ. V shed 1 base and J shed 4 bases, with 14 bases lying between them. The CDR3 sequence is CASSLGAGTQYEQYF. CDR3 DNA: TGTGCCAGCAGCTTAGGGGCCGGGACACAGTACGAGCAGTACTTC.

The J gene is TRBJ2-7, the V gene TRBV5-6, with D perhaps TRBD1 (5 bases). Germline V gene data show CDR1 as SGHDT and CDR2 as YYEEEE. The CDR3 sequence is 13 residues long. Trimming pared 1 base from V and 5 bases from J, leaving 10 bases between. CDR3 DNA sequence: TGTGCCAGCAGCTTGAGTCAGGGCCACGAGCAGTACTTC. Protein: CASSLSQGHEQYF.

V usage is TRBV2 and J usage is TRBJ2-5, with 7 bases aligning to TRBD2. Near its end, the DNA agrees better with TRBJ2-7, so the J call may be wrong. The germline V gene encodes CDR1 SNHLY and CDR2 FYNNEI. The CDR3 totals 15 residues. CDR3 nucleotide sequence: TGTGCCAGCAGTGAAGGGGACTATAGATCCTACGAGCAGTACTTC. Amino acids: CASSEGDYRSYEQYF.

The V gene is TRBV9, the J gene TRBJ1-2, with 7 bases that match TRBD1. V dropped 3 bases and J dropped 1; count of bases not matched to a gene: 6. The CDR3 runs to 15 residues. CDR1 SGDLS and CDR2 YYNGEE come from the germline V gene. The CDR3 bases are TGTGCCAGCAGCGCAGCCGGGACAGTTAACTATGGCTACACCTTC. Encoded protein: CASSAAGTVNYGYTF.

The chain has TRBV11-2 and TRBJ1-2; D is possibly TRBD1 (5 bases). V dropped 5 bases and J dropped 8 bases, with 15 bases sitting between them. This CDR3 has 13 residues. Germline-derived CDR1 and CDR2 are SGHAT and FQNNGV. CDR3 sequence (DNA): TGTGCCAGCAGCAACACAGGTTCCGGGGGCTACACCTTC. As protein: CASSNTGSGGYTF.

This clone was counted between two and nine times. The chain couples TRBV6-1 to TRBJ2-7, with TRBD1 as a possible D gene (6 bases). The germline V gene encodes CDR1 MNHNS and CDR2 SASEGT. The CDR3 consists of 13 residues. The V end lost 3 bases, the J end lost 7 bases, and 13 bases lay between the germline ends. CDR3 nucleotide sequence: TGTGCCAGCAGTGAGAGGGCAGGGGTAGAGCAGTACTTC. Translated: CASSERAGVEQYF.

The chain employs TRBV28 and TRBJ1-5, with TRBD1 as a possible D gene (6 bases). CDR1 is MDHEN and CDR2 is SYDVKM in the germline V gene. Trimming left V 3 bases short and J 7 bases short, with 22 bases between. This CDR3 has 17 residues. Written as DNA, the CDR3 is TGTGCCAGCAGTTTGGGGGCCAGGGGAGGGATGGTACAGCCCCAGCATTTT. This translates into CASSLGARGGMVQPQHF.

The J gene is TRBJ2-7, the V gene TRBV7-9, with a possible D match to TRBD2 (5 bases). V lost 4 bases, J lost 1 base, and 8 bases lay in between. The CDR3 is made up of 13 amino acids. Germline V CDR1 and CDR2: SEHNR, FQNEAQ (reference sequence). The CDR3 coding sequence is TGTGCCAGCAGCTCCCGGGGATCCTACGAGCAGTACTTC. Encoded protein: CASSSRGSYEQYF.

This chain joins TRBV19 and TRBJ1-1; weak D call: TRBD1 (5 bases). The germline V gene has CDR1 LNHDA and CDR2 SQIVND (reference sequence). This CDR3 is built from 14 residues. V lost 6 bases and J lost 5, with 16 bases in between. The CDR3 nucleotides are TGTGCCAGTAGCCCTGCACAAGGGGATACTGAAGCTTTCTTT. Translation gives CASSPAQGDTEAFF.

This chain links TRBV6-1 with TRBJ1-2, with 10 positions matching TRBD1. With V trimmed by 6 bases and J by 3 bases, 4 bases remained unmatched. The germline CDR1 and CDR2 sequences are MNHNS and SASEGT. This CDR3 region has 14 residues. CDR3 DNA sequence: TGTGCCAGCAGGGACAGGGGGACATACTATGGCTACACCTTC. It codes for CASRDRGTYYGYTF.

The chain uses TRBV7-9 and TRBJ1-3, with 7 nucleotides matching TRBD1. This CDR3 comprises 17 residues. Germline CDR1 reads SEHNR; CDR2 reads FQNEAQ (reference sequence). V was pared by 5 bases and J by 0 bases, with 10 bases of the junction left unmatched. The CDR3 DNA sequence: TGTGCCAGCAGCCCGAGGACAGGTTCCGGCTCTGGAAACACCATATATTTT. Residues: CASSPRTGSGSGNTIYF.

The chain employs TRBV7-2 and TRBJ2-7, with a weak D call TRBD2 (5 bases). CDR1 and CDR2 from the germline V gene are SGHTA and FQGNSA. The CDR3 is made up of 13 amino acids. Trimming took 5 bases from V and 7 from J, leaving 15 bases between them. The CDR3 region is CASSRRTGSEQYF. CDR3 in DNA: TGTGCCAGCAGCCGACGGACTGGGAGTGAGCAGTACTTC.

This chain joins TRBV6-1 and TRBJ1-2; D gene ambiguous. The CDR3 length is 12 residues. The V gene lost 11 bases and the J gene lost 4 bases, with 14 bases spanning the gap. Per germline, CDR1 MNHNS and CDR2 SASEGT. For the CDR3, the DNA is TGTGCCGCGGACGCGGGTATCTATGGCTACACCTTC. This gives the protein CAADAGIYGYTF.

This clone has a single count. The CDR3 DNA follows: TGTGCCAGTAGTAAGGGACTAGCGGGGGTTTATGAGCAGTTCTTC. This translates into CASSKGLAGVYEQFF. The chain is built from TRBV19 and TRBJ2-1; 14 bases are shared with TRBD2. Germline assignment: CDR1 LNHDA and CDR2 SQIVND (reference sequence). The CDR3 contains 15 residues. With V trimmed by 4 bases and J by 8 bases, 4 bases remained unmatched.

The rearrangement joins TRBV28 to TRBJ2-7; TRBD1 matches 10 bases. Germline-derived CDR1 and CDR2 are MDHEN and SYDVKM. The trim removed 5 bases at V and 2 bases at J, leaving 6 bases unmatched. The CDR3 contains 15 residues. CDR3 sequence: CASSTFGQGAYEQYF. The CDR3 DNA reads TGTGCCAGCAGTACCTTCGGACAGGGGGCCTACGAGCAGTACTTC. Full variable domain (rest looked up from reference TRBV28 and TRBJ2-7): DVKVTQSSRYLVKRTGEKVFLECVQDMDHENMFWYRQDPGLGLRLIYFSYDVKMKEKGDIPEGYSVSREKKERFSLILESASTNQTSMYLCASSTFGQGAYEQYFGPGTRLTVT.

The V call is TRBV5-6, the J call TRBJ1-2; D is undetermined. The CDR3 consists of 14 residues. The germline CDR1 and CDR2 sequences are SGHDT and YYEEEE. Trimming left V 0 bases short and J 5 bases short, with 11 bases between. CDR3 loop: CASSLGQTGYGYTF. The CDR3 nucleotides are TGTGCCAGCAGCTTGGGCCAGACTGGTTATGGCTACACCTTC.

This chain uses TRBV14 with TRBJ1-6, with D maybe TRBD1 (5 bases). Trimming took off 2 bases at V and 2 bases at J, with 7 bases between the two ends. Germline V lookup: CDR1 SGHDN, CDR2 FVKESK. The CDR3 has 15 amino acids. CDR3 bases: TGTGCCAGCAGCCAATCGGGGGCCTATAATTCACCCCTCCACTTT. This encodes CASSQSGAYNSPLHF.

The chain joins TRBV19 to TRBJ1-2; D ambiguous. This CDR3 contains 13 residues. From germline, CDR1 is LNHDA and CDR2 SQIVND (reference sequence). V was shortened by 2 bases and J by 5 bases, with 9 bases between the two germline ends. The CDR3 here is CASSIFGGYGYTF. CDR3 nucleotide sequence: TGTGCCAGTAGTATATTTGGAGGGTATGGCTACACCTTC.

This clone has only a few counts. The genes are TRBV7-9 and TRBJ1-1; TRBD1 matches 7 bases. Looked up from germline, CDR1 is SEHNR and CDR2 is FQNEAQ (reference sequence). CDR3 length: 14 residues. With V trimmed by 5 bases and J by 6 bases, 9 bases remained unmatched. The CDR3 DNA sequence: TGTGCCAGCAGCCGCGACAGGGTCCATCCTGAAGCTTTCTTT. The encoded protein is CASSRDRVHPEAFF. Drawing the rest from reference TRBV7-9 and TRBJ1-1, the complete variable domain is DTGVSQNPRHKITKRGQNVTFRCDPISEHNRLYWYRQTLGQGPEFLTYFQNEAQLEKSRLLSDRFSAERPKGSFSTLEIQRTEQGDSAMYLCASSRDRVHPEAFFGQGTRLTVV.

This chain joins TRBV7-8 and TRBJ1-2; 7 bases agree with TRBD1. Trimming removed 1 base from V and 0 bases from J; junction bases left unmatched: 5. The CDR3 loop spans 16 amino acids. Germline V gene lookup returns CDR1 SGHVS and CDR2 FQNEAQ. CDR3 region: CASSLVGQGANYGYTF. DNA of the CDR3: TGTGCCAGCAGCTTAGTAGGGCAGGGGGCTAACTATGGCTACACCTTC. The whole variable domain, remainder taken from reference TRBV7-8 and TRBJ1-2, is GAGVSQSPRYKVAKRGQDVALRCDPISGHVSLFWYQQALGQGPEFLTYFQNEAQLDKSGLPSDRFFAERPEGSVSTLKIQRTQQEDSAVYLCASSLVGQGANYGYTFGSGTRLTVV.

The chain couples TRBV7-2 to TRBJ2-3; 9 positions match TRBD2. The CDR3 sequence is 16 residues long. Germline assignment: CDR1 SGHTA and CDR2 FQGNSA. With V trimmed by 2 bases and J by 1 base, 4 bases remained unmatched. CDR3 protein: CASSLSGGRGTDTQYF. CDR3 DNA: TGTGCCAGCAGCTTATCTGGCGGGAGGGGCACAGATACGCAGTATTTT.